This T cell receptor (beta chain) was identified during a study of control samples from healthy donors and cancer patients. Measured with immunoSEQ multiplex PCR; TCRdb has only the in-frame clones, and not every one. This table holds approximately 86,000 clones, around nine tenths found once. The CDR3 totals 15 residues. Germline CDR1 and CDR2: SQVTM and ANQGSEA. The junction had 12 bases not matched to a gene; V was cut back by 3 bases and J by 9 bases. The sequence derives from a man aged 30-40 years in good health. The chain uses TRBV29-1 and TRBJ2-1, with TRBD1 matching over 9 bases. What was sequenced was blood. The CDR3 coding sequence is TGCAGCGTTGATACGGGACAGGGCAGGGGGGCTGAGCAGTTCTTC. Encoded protein: CSVDTGQGRGAEQFF.